One and the same sample provided the 23 T cell receptor beta chains below, sequenced in a study of a mutant IDH1 vaccine in newly diagnosed glioma. Described time point: week 35, safety follow-up. A single vaccine dose contained 300 ug of mutant IDH1 20-mer peptide, and topical imiquimod was used with it. Profiling relied on immunoSEQ multiplex PCR, and the TCRdb table lists in-frame clones only, not all of them. The sample has about 33,000 clones; roughly 80% are singletons. No antigens are known for them. The sample was PBMCs, taken from a glioma patient whose treatment included an IDH1 peptide vaccine. The source is a woman aged 18-29 years with glioma.

The rearrangement links TRBV7-9 to TRBJ2-7, with 7 bases lining up with TRBD1. CDR3 length equals 15 residues. V was clipped by 5 bases and J by 0 bases; unmatched bases: 7. Germline V gives CDR1 SEHNR, CDR2 FQNEAQ (reference sequence). CDR3 loop: CASSQWAGGSYEQYF. Here the CDR3 DNA reads TGTGCCAGCAGCCAATGGGCAGGGGGCTCCTACGAGCAGTACTTC.

This clone was recorded once. This rearrangement joins TRBV13 to TRBJ2-3, with D hard to call. CDR1 and CDR2 from the germline V gene are PRHDT and FYEKMQ (reference sequence). CDR3 length equals 13 residues. Trimming shortened V by 8 bases and J by 4 bases, and 13 bases separated the two germline ends. In nucleotides, the CDR3 is TGTGCCAGCCTGCACAGCCCCGCAGATACGCAGTATTTT. Translating gives CASLHSPADTQYF. Full variable domain (remainder filled in from reference TRBV13 and TRBJ2-3): AAGVIQSPRHLIKEKRETATLKCYPIPRHDTVYWYQQGPGQDPQFLISFYEKMQSDKGSIPDRFSAQQFSDYHSELNMSSLELGDSALYFCASLHSPADTQYFGPGTRLTVL.

The CDR3 loop is CASEPGQGLVHGGYTF. CDR3 DNA: TGCGCCAGCGAACCGGGACAGGGTTTGGTGCACGGTGGCTACACCTTC. V usage is TRBV5-1 and J usage is TRBJ1-2, with 9 bases aligning to TRBD1. CDR1 and CDR2 from the germline V gene are SGHRS and YFSETQ. Trimming took 7 bases from V and 7 from J; bases not matched to a gene: 17. This CDR3 is 16 amino acids long.

V usage is TRBV7-9 and J usage is TRBJ2-1; 7 bases are shared with TRBD2. The CDR3 is 17 residues long. V gave up 4 bases and J gave up 5 bases; unmatched junction bases: 14. CDR1 is SEHNR, CDR2 FQNEAQ, per germline (reference sequence). CDR3 sequence: CASSSPLAVGTHNEQFF. The DNA of the CDR3 is TGTGCCAGCAGCTCCCCGCTAGCGGTCGGCACGCACAATGAGCAGTTCTTC. The full variable domain, its missing parts supplied by reference TRBV7-9 and TRBJ2-1, is DTGVSQNPRHKITKRGQNVTFRCDPISEHNRLYWYRQTLGQGPEFLTYFQNEAQLEKSRLLSDRFSAERPKGSFSTLEIQRTEQGDSAMYLCASSSPLAVGTHNEQFFGPGTRLTVL.

The chain combines TRBV7-9 with TRBJ1-2; a possible D gene is TRBD1 (5 bases). The V and J ends lost 1 base and 2 bases respectively, with 8 bases between them. The length of the CDR3 is 14 residues. Germline V gives CDR1 SEHNR, CDR2 FQNEAQ (reference sequence). CDR3 DNA sequence: TGTGCCAGCAGCTTAGTGGAGGGGAACTATGGCTACACCTTC. Its protein is CASSLVEGNYGYTF.

The chain couples TRBV30 to TRBJ1-3; 9 positions match TRBD1. Trimming at V came to 5 bases and at J to 7 bases, leaving 0 bases not matched to a gene. Germline loops: CDR1 GTSNPN, CDR2 SVGIG (reference sequence). The CDR3 loop spans 11 amino acids. The CDR3: CAWGQGNTIYF. DNA of the CDR3: TGTGCCTGGGGACAGGGGAACACCATATATTTT.

V usage is TRBV30 and J usage is TRBJ1-1, with TRBD1 identical over 8 bases. V lost 4 bases to trimming and J lost 5 bases; unmatched junction nucleotides: 6. Germline CDR1 is GTSNPN and CDR2 is SVGIG (reference sequence). CDR3 length equals 13 residues. DNA for the CDR3: TGTGCCTGGACAGGACAGGGTATGACTGAAGCTTTCTTT. It is translated as CAWTGQGMTEAFF.

This chain connects TRBV19 to TRBJ2-5; D ambiguous. V was clipped by 5 bases and J by 5 bases, with 6 bases between them. This CDR3 contains 11 residues. In germline, CDR1 is LNHDA, CDR2 SQIVND (reference sequence). The CDR3 spells CASSFSETQYF. CDR3 bases: TGTGCCAGTAGTTTTAGCGAGACCCAGTACTTC.

J is TRBJ1-4 and V is TRBV2; D is perhaps TRBD1 (5 bases). V shed 6 bases and J shed 15 bases, with 23 bases lying between them. The CDR3 runs 14 residues. Germline V gene lookup returns CDR1 SNHLY and CDR2 FYNNEI. CDR3 region: CASRGTGDSSVVFF. The DNA of the CDR3 is TGTGCCAGCAGGGGGACCGGCGATTCGAGTGTTGTGTTTTTT.

This chain connects TRBV19 to TRBJ2-5; TRBD1 agrees at 9 bases. There are 14 residues in the CDR3. Germline V CDR1 and CDR2: LNHDA, SQIVND (reference sequence). V lost 5 bases, J lost 4 bases, and 5 bases stayed unmatched. CDR3 loop: CASSADRGGETQYF. For the CDR3, the DNA is TGTGCCAGTAGTGCGGACAGGGGTGGAGAGACCCAGTACTTC. Full variable domain (outside the CDR3, taken from reference TRBV19 and TRBJ2-5): DGGITQSPKYLFRKEGQNVTLSCEQNLNHDAMYWYRQDPGQGLRLIYYSQIVNDFQKGDIAEGYSVSREKKESFPLTVTSAQKNPTAFYLCASSADRGGETQYFGPGTRLLVL.

Sample share makes this clone medium-sized. The chain employs TRBV6-5 and TRBJ1-1; 7 positions match TRBD1. The trim removed 4 bases at V and 12 bases at J, leaving 8 bases unmatched. There are 12 residues in the CDR3. Germline V gene data show CDR1 as MNHEY and CDR2 as SVGAGI. In DNA, the CDR3 is TGTGCCAGCAGTTCGGGACAGTCTGGTTCTTTCTTT. This translates into CASSSGQSGSFF.

This chain links TRBV5-4 with TRBJ2-7, with D maybe TRBD1 (5 bases). Germline loops: CDR1 SGHNT, CDR2 YYREEE (reference sequence). This CDR3 spans 14 amino acids. Trimming pared 2 bases from V and 1 base from J, leaving 10 bases between. CDR3 DNA sequence: TGTGCCAGCAGCTTAGACAGCCTATCCTACGAGCAGTACTTC. Encoded protein: CASSLDSLSYEQYF.

J is TRBJ2-7 and V is TRBV9; D is possibly TRBD2 (5 bases). Trimming took off 0 bases at V and 3 bases at J, with 13 bases between the two ends. Germline V lookup: CDR1 SGDLS, CDR2 YYNGEE. The CDR3 contains 15 residues. The CDR3 region has the DNA TGTGCCAGCAGCGTAGGAAGCGGAGGAGACTACGAGCAGTACTTC. Translation gives CASSVGSGGDYEQYF.

This rearrangement joins TRBV11-2 to TRBJ2-1; D call uncertain. CDR3 length: 12 amino acids. V lost 1 base and J 5 bases, leaving 3 bases between the germline ends. CDR1 and CDR2 from the germline V gene are SGHAT and FQNNGV. The CDR3 loop is CASSLGNNEQFF. CDR3 coding DNA: TGTGCCAGCAGCTTAGGAAACAATGAGCAGTTCTTC.

The chain links TRBV6-1 to TRBJ2-5; weak D call: TRBD2 (5 bases). The CDR3 runs 16 residues. The V end was cut by 2 bases, the J end by 0 bases, with 13 bases between. Germline CDR1 is MNHNS and CDR2 is SASEGT. The CDR3 sequence: CASSEYVGRDQETQYF. The DNA for the CDR3 is TGTGCCAGCAGTGAATACGTCGGGCGGGACCAAGAGACCCAGTACTTC.

The chain uses TRBV27 and TRBJ2-2; D is tentatively TRBD1 or TRBD2 (6 bases each). V shed 4 bases and J shed 8 bases, with 20 bases lying between them. CDR1 and CDR2 from the germline V gene are MNHEY and SMNVEV (reference sequence). CDR3 length equals 16 residues. The CDR3 DNA reads as TGTGCCAGCAGTTGGGGTTCGGAGGGGGGCTGGGGGGAGCTGTTTTTT. It translates to CASSWGSEGGWGELFF.

This sequence joins TRBV7-9 and TRBJ1-1; D possibly corresponds to TRBD1 (6 bases). This CDR3 has 13 amino acids. Germline values: CDR1 SEHNR, CDR2 FQNEAQ (reference sequence). Trimming shortened V by 6 bases and J by 3 bases, and 11 bases separated the two germline ends. The CDR3 region is CASSPQGDTEAFF. The DNA of the CDR3 is TGTGCCAGCAGTCCACAGGGAGACACTGAAGCTTTCTTT.

The rearrangement uses TRBV21-1 and TRBJ2-3; the table names TRBD2, a call not compared with the DNA. TRBV21-1 counts as a pseudogene. This CDR3 comprises 18 residues. The CDR3 protein is CASSRTRTGTSDSSTQYF. CDR3 in DNA: TGTGCCAGCAGCCGAACTCGGACCGGGACTAGCGACTCAAGTACGCAGTATTTT.

The chain joins TRBV4-3 to TRBJ2-3; TRBD2 matches at 8 bases. This CDR3 contains 16 residues. Trimming removed 1 base from V and 0 bases from J; junction bases left unmatched: 3. Germline V gene sequence: CDR1 LGHNA, CDR2 YSLEER. The CDR3 loop reads CASSQGLALSTDTQYF. For the CDR3, the DNA is TGCGCCAGCAGCCAAGGACTAGCGCTAAGCACAGATACGCAGTATTTT.

V usage is TRBV14 and J usage is TRBJ2-2; D unclear. Trimming removed 4 bases at V and 4 bases at J, with 7 bases between. The CDR3 sequence is 13 residues long. Germline-derived CDR1 and CDR2 are SGHDN and FVKESK. The CDR3 DNA reads TGTGCCAGCAGCCCAGACTTCACCGGGGAGCTGTTTTTT. It is translated as CASSPDFTGELFF. The full variable domain, its missing parts supplied by reference TRBV14 and TRBJ2-2, is EAGVTQFPSHSVIEKGQTVTLRCDPISGHDNLYWYRRVMGKEIKFLLHFVKESKQDESGMPNNRFLAERTGGTYSTLKVQPAELEDSGVYFCASSPDFTGELFFGEGSRLTVL.

The chain carries TRBV28 and TRBJ1-2; 8 bases are shared with TRBD1. With V trimmed by 5 bases and J by 5 bases, 1 base remained unmatched. Germline V gives CDR1 MDHEN, CDR2 SYDVKM. This CDR3 spans 12 amino acids. CDR3 residues: CASSTGGYGYTF. CDR3 DNA sequence: TGTGCCAGCAGTACAGGGGGATATGGCTACACCTTC.

This chain connects TRBV2 to TRBJ2-2; D not certain. The CDR3 has 14 residues. Germline V gives CDR1 SNHLY, CDR2 FYNNEI. The V gene lost 0 bases and the J gene lost 5 bases, with 7 bases spanning the gap. The chain's CDR3 is CASSEALRTGELFF. In DNA, the CDR3 is TGTGCCAGCAGTGAAGCGCTTCGGACCGGGGAGCTGTTTTTT.

The sample holds one count of this clone. The rearrangement joins TRBV19 to TRBJ2-7, with 10 bases that match TRBD2. J gave up 6 bases and V 0 bases, and 8 bases lay outside the gene matches. CDR3 length: 16 residues. CDR1 is LNHDA and CDR2 is SQIVND in the germline V gene (reference sequence). The CDR3 nucleotides read TGTGCCAGTAGTATAGAAGGGGCTAGCGGGGGCGTCGAGCAGTACTTC. This sequence encodes CASSIEGASGGVEQYF.